Described below is a single TCR beta chain sequence and its context. These data belong to a study of OX40 agonist ivuxolimab in advanced cancers. TCRdb keeps only in-frame clones here, not all; method: immunoSEQ multiplex PCR. The repertoire consists of around 53,000 clones, with 70% to 90% occurring once and the leading ten covering over 2.5%. V lost 4 bases to trimming and J lost 7 bases; unmatched junction nucleotides: 10. From germline, CDR1 is MNHEY and CDR2 SMNVEV (reference sequence). This CDR3 is built from 15 residues. The V and J genes are TRBV27 and TRBJ1-5; TRBD1 matches at 7 bases. The sequencing used CD4+ or CD8+ T cells sorted from blood, collected in a trial of the OX40 agonist ivuxolimab. This sequence was found in an adult with an advanced solid tumor such as melanoma, head and neck, liver or kidney cancer. CDR3 amino acids: CASSSDDRVGQPQHF. The CDR3 DNA reads as TGTGCCAGCAGTTCCGACGACAGGGTGGGGCAGCCCCAGCATTTT.